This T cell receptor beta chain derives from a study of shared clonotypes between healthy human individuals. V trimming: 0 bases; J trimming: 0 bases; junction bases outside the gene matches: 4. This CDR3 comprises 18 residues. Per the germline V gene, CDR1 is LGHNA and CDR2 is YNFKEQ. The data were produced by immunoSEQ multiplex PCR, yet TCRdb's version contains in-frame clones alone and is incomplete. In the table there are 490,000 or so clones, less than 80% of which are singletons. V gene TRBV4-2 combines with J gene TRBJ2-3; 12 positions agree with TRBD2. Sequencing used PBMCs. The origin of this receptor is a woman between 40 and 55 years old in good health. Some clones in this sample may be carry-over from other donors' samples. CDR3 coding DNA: TGTGCCAGCAGCCAAGAGGGAACTAGCGGGAGGAGCACAGATACGCAGTATTTT. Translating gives CASSQEGTSGRSTDTQYF.